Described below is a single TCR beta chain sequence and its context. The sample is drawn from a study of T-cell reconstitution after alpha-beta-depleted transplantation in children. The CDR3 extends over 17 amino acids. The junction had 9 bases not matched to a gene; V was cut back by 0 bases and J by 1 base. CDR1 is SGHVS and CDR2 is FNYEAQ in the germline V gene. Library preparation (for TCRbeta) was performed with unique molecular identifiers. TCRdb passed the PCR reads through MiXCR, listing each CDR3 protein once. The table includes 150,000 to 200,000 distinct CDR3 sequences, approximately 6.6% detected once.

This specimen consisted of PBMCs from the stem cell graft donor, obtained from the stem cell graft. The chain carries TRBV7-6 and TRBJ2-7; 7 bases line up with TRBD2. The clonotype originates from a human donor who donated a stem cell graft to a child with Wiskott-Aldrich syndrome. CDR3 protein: CASSLAVAGERSYEQYF. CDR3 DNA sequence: TGTGCCAGCAGCTTAGCGGTTGCGGGAGAGAGGTCCTACGAGCAGTACTTC. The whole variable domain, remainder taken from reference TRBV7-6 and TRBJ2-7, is GAGVSQSPRYKVTKRGQDVALRCDPISGHVSLYWYRQALGQGPEFLTYFNYEAQQDKSGLPNDRFSAERPEGSISTLTIQRTEQRDSAMYRCASSLAVAGERSYEQYFGPGTRLTVT.